This TCR beta chain stems from a study of regulatory T cells in long-lasting Graves disease. Study observations and caveats: Researchers reported studying only peripheral blood, not thyroid tissue.

Relying on iRepertoire HTBI primers and Arm-PCR of CDR3 regions, the team built TCR beta libraries. TCRdb reanalysed the multiplex PCR reads using MiXCR and keeps one entry per CDR3 protein. The repertoire includes roughly 420,000 distinct CDR3 sequences, 15% to 20% of them detected once, and around a quarter sits in the top ten. There are many counts of this clonotype. Antigen specificity is unknown. Time point: newly diagnosed GD, antithyroid drugs for less than 3 months. Following extraction of RNA from PBMCs, that RNA was used to make the TCR library. EDTA tubes collected around 8.7 milliliters of peripheral blood. With 5 bases clipped from V and 2 bases from J, the junction kept 8 bases outside the gene matches. CDR3 length: 16 residues. The germline V gene encodes CDR1 ENHRY and CDR2 SYGVKD. In addition, the sample was reused for a study of T cells in Graves' hyperthyroidism and ophthalmopathy.

The material sequenced was peripheral blood mononuclear cells (PBMCs), taken at new diagnosis, from a patient treated with antithyroid drugs. V gene TRBV10-3 combines with J gene TRBJ2-1, with 8 nucleotides matching TRBD1. This receptor was identified in a woman between 18 and 29 years old with Graves disease. CDR3 sequence (DNA): TGTGCCATCAGTCACTATCAGGGGGCCCCCTACAATGAGCAGTTCTTC. Translating it yields CAISHYQGAPYNEQFF.